This T cell receptor beta chain was observed in a study of blood T cell repertoires in COVID-19. Looking at the study overall: There were acute and convalescent COVID-19 samples, and they came from the United States, Italy and Spain.

Losses at the gene ends were 5 bases for V and 4 bases for J; bases not matched to a gene: 12. The CDR3 length is 18 residues. CDR1 is SGHNT and CDR2 is YENEEA in the germline V gene. While infection was still active, Seattle patients were enrolled and then followed longitudinally. Generated by immunoSEQ multiplex PCR, the TCRdb table keeps only in-frame clones and is missing some. The sample has hundreds of thousands of clones; around 90% are singletons. The sequence came from a woman aged 25 to 39 with COVID-19, enrolled during active disease. V usage is TRBV11-3 and J usage is TRBJ2-3; 13 bases are a match to TRBD2. The specimen was peripheral blood. The CDR3 region is CASSPPDRTSGRADTQYF. The CDR3, as DNA: TGTGCCAGCAGCCCCCCCGACAGGACTAGCGGGAGAGCAGATACGCAGTATTTT.